This entry lists 17 T cell receptor beta chains sequenced from one sample in a study of blood T cells in healthy people across ages. PCR was performed a second time for about 7 to 11 cycles using a sample-barcoded 5' primer and a J-beta primer mix. Via MiXCR, TCRdb re-called the 5' RACE reads, giving one row per CDR3 protein. Here the sample spans around 320,000 distinct CDR3 sequences, roughly 29% being singletons. The sequencing input was blood. The receptors derive from a woman aged 70-85 years in good health.

This clonotype was counted only a few times. The chain recombines TRBV7-3 with TRBJ2-1, with 10 bases aligning to TRBD2. Per the germline V gene, CDR1 is SGHTA and CDR2 is FQGTGA. The CDR3 extends over 16 amino acids. Germline trimming cut 1 base from V and 7 bases from J; bases unmatched to any gene: 7. Here the CDR3 reads CASSLMSSGRGNEQFF. In DNA, the CDR3 is TGTGCCAGCAGCTTAATGTCTAGCGGGAGAGGAAATGAGCAGTTCTTC.

The gene calls are TRBV3-1 and TRBJ2-3, with D possibly matching TRBD2 (6 bases). Deletions cut 4 bases from V and 0 bases from J, with 17 bases between. The CDR3 contains 17 residues. Germline V gene sequence: CDR1 LGHDT, CDR2 YNNKEL (reference sequence). The CDR3 bases are TGTGCCAGCAGCCCCTTCCGGGGAGGTCTTAGCACAGATACGCAGTATTTT. This translates into CASSPFRGGLSTDTQYF.

The chain links TRBV5-5 to TRBJ2-2; D is unclear. V was pared by 0 bases and J by 1 base, with 10 bases between. Germline V gene sequence: CDR1 SGHKS, CDR2 YYEKEE (reference sequence). The CDR3 runs to 16 residues. DNA for the CDR3: TGTGCCAGCAGCTTGGCGAGACCGGGGAACACCGGGGAGCTGTTTTTT. This codes for CASSLARPGNTGELFF.

The rearrangement uses TRBV20-1 and TRBJ1-4; D is undetermined. The germline CDR1 and CDR2 sequences are DFQATT and SNEGSKA (reference sequence). The CDR3 totals 16 residues. The V end lost 4 bases, the J end lost 0 bases, and 15 bases lay between the germline ends. CDR3 nucleotide sequence: TGCAGTGCTACCCCCGTGGGCACCTCAACTAATGAAAAACTGTTTTTT. It codes for CSATPVGTSTNEKLFF.

This clonotype came up a few times. The chain joins TRBV7-8 to TRBJ2-1; D possibly corresponds to TRBD2 (6 bases). The CDR3 runs 15 residues. Germline V gene sequence: CDR1 SGHVS, CDR2 FQNEAQ. V was pared by 6 bases and J by 6 bases, with 18 bases between. The CDR3 DNA reads as TGTGCCAGCAGTATTCTTCGACGGGGAGGCAATGAGCAGTTCTTC. It yields the protein CASSILRRGGNEQFF.

This clonotype showed up just a few times. This chain joins TRBV5-1 and TRBJ1-4; TRBD1 matches 9 bases. Per the germline V gene, CDR1 is SGHRS and CDR2 is YFSETQ. The CDR3 consists of 14 residues. The V gene end was trimmed by 5 bases and the J gene end by 5 bases; junction bases not matched to a gene: 4. Here the CDR3 reads CASRPGTGNEKLFF. CDR3 DNA: TGCGCCAGCAGGCCGGGGACAGGGAATGAAAAACTGTTTTTT. The variable domain in full, with the rest retrieved from reference TRBV5-1 and TRBJ1-4, is KAGVTQTPRYLIKTRGQQVTLSCSPISGHRSVSWYQQTPGQGLQFLFEYFSETQRNKGNFPGRFSGRQFSNSRSEMNVSTLELGDSALYLCASRPGTGNEKLFFGSGTQLSVL.

This clonotype has only a few counts. The genes are TRBV20-1 and TRBJ2-3; D may be TRBD1 (6 bases). The CDR3 totals 13 residues. From germline, CDR1 is DFQATT and CDR2 SNEGSKA (reference sequence). V was shortened by 5 bases and J by 1 base, with 10 bases between the two germline ends. In DNA, the CDR3 is TGCAGTGCTTCAGGGGACGGCACAGATACGCAGTATTTT. Translation gives CSASGDGTDTQYF.

This clonotype occurred a few times. The CDR3 region has the DNA TGTGCCAGCACCCTAAGGGGGGGGAACACTGAAGCTTTCTTT. This gives the protein CASTLRGGNTEAFF. The chain couples TRBV5-4 to TRBJ1-1, with D tentatively TRBD1 (6 bases). Trimming removed 6 bases from V and 1 base from J, with 13 bases in between. CDR3 length: 14 residues. Per germline, CDR1 SGHNT and CDR2 YYREEE (reference sequence).

This clonotype was counted only a few times. CDR3 nucleotides: TGTGCCAGCAGCCAGAACCAGGGGCGAGAGACCCAGTACTTC. It is translated as CASSQNQGRETQYF. V and J are TRBV11-2 and TRBJ2-5, with D possibly being TRBD1 (6 bases). Trimming cost V 5 bases and J 4 bases, with 14 bases left between them. Germline CDR1 and CDR2: SGHAT and FQNNGV. This CDR3 has 14 residues. Full variable domain (remainder filled in from reference TRBV11-2 and TRBJ2-5): EAGVAQSPRYKIIEKRQSVAFWCNPISGHATLYWYQQILGQGPKLLIQFQNNGVVDDSQLPKDRFSAERLKGVDSTLKIQPAKLEDSAVYLCASSQNQGRETQYFGPGTRLLVL.

V and J are TRBV4-2 and TRBJ2-3; D call uncertain. V was trimmed by 1 base and J by 0 bases, leaving 8 bases between them. The CDR3 loop spans 15 amino acids. The germline V gene encodes CDR1 LGHNA and CDR2 YNFKEQ. This CDR3 reads CASSQASLSTDTQYF. In DNA, the CDR3 is TGTGCCAGCAGCCAAGCCTCCTTAAGCACAGATACGCAGTATTTT.

This clonotype was seen a few times. This chain links TRBV20-1 with TRBJ2-5; 7 positions agree with TRBD2. After removal of 5 bases from V and 4 bases from J, the junction contained 1 base not matched to a gene. This CDR3 has 11 residues. Germline V CDR1 and CDR2: DFQATT, SNEGSKA (reference sequence). Here the CDR3 reads CSAPGGETQYF. The CDR3 coding sequence is TGCAGTGCTCCGGGGGGAGAGACCCAGTACTTC.

This clonotype turned up a few times. The gene calls are TRBV27 and TRBJ2-5, with 7 bases that match TRBD1. The CDR3 extends over 14 amino acids. Per the germline V gene, CDR1 is MNHEY and CDR2 is SMNVEV (reference sequence). The J segment lost 11 bases and the V segment lost 6 bases, leaving 15 bases of the junction unmatched. CDR3 DNA: TGTGCCAGCAGCCCCCAGGGTAGGGGGCTTGAGCAGTACTTC. This gives the protein CASSPQGRGLEQYF.

The V gene is TRBV5-5, the J gene TRBJ2-7; D could derive from TRBD1 or TRBD2 (5 bases each). CDR1 and CDR2 from the germline V gene are SGHKS and YYEKEE (reference sequence). The germline V and J ends were trimmed by 8 bases and 1 base, with 16 bases remaining between them. This CDR3 has 14 residues. CDR3 bases: TGTGCCAGTAGCCATGGGACGCAGTCCTACGAGCAGTACTTC. Its protein is CASSHGTQSYEQYF.

Note on this clonotype: Relative to the germline gene, one junction end is altered; a read error may explain this. The rearrangement joins TRBV18 to TRBJ2-5; D uncertain. The end of the DNA fits TRBJ2-7 better, so the J call may be wrong. The germline gives CDR1 KGHSH, CDR2 LQKENI. The CDR3 covers 14 residues. CDR3 DNA: TGTGCCAGCTCAGCACCGGGCCGGATCTACGAGCAGTACTTC. As protein: CASSAPGRIYEQYF.

In this sample, this clonotype turned up a few times. The chain uses TRBV28 and TRBJ2-1, with 7 bases matching TRBD2. This CDR3 contains 15 residues. Per the germline V gene, CDR1 is MDHEN and CDR2 is SYDVKM. J lost 5 bases, V lost 6 bases, and 10 bases had no gene match. The CDR3 bases are TGTGCCAGCAGCTTTGGGGGGGGAGGGGACAATGAGCAGTTCTTC. It yields the protein CASSFGGGGDNEQFF. Full variable domain (outside the CDR3, taken from reference TRBV28 and TRBJ2-1): DVKVTQSSRYLVKRTGEKVFLECVQDMDHENMFWYRQDPGLGLRLIYFSYDVKMKEKGDIPEGYSVSREKKERFSLILESASTNQTSMYLCASSFGGGGDNEQFFGPGTRLTVL.

This clonotype turned up a few times. V gene TRBV18 combines with J gene TRBJ2-3; the match to TRBD2 covers 10 bases. The CDR3 has 16 residues. J gave up 3 bases and V 5 bases, and 8 bases lay outside the gene matches. Germline CDR1 reads KGHSH; CDR2 reads LQKENI. CDR3 amino acids: CASSTTSGIITDTQYF. The CDR3 nucleotides are TGTGCCAGCTCAACTACTAGCGGGATCATAACAGATACGCAGTATTTT.

This clonotype was observed a handful of times. The gene calls are TRBV6-8 and TRBJ2-7; possible D gene TRBD2, 5 bases. V lost 6 bases and J lost 3, with 18 bases in between. There are 15 residues in the CDR3. Per germline, CDR1 MNHGY and CDR2 SAAAGT. CDR3 DNA: TGTGCCAGCAGGGGAACGGGGAAGTTTTTCTACGAGCAGTACTTC. Its translation is CASRGTGKFFYEQYF.